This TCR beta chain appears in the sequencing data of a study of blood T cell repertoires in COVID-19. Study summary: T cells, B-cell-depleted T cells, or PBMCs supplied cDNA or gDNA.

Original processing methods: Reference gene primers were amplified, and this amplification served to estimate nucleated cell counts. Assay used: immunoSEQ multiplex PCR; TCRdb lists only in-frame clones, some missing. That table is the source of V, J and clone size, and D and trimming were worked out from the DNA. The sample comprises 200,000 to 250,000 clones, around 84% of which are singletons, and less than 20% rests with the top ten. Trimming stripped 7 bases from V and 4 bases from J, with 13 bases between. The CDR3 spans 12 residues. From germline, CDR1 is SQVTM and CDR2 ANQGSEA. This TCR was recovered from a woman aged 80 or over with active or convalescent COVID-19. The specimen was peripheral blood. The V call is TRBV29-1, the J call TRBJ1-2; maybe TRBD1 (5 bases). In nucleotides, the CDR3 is TGCAGCGCCTCGACAGCCAGCTATGGCTACACCTTC. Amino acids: CSASTASYGYTF.